This record looks at one T cell receptor beta chain sequence and its context. The sample belongs to a study of blood T cell repertoires in COVID-19. Study at large: Donors in the United States, Italy and Spain gave samples during acute or convalescent COVID-19. PBMCs, B-cell-depleted T cells, or T cells were the source of the cDNA or gDNA that made up the material.

In the original analysis: Using reference gene primer amplification, nucleated cell counts were estimated. The data were produced by immunoSEQ multiplex PCR, yet TCRdb's version contains in-frame clones alone and is incomplete. The V and J calls and the clone size are those of that table, but D and trimming were determined from the DNA. The data show roughly 200,000 clones, with roughly 89% seen just once and approximately 0.62% held by the top ten. The specimen was peripheral blood. The receptor's source is a man aged 50-60 years with acute or convalescent COVID-19.

CDR3 loop: CASSLRGLAGGKTGELFF. CDR3 nucleotide sequence: TGTGCCAGCAGCCTTCGGGGACTAGCGGGAGGGAAGACCGGGGAGCTGTTTTTT. This chain joins TRBV11-2 and TRBJ2-2; TRBD2 matches 16 bases. The V gene end was trimmed by 5 bases and the J gene end by 5 bases; junction bases not matched to a gene: 8. The germline V gene has CDR1 SGHAT and CDR2 FQNNGV. This CDR3 comprises 18 residues.